This TCR beta chain was sequenced for a study of T cells in Graves' hyperthyroidism and ophthalmopathy. The diagnoses drew upon clinical symptoms, serum thyroxine and TRAb, thyroid ultrasound and orbital computed tomography. Whole-study findings and limits: Researchers found most expanded thyroid clonotypes above 0.001 in blood as well. Model-based prediction identified ophthalmopathy a median 6.5 months prior to its onset.

V lost 4 bases, J lost 12 bases, and 7 bases stayed unmatched. The CDR3 length is 13 residues. Germline CDR1 reads SGHRS; CDR2 reads YFSETQ. On this clonotype itself: Its antigen is as yet unknown.

TCR beta CDR3 regions were amplified from RNA transcripts. A set of HTBI primers served as the primers for a first-round RT-PCR of the TCR CDR3. In TCRdb, the multiplex PCR reads were re-called with MiXCR into one record per CDR3 protein. The data contain fewer than 650,000 distinct CDR3 sequences, about 46% of them seen just once; the ten biggest clones take up approximately 44%. The sequence came from an adult woman with Graves' disease, either hyperthyroidism or ophthalmopathy (not recorded which). This chain links TRBV5-1 with TRBJ1-4; 9 nucleotides line up with TRBD1. The sample was peripheral blood or thyroid tissue (not recorded which). The CDR3 here is CASSGTGYEELFF. In DNA, the CDR3 is TGCGCCAGCAGCGGGACAGGGTACGAGGAACTGTTTTTT.